A selection of T cell receptor beta chains follows, all from one sample in a study of blood T cell repertoires in COVID-19. Profiling relied on immunoSEQ multiplex PCR, and the TCRdb table lists in-frame clones only, not all of them. Seen here are over 90,000 clones, approximately 87% observed once, and the top ten hold 10% to 15%. Sequenced input: peripheral blood. The source is a human donor in a cohort sampled during active or convalescent COVID-19. The CDR3 runs from the conserved cysteine through the conserved F or W. Each record gives: J gene, clone size, D gene, V gene, CDR3 protein, CDR3 DNA. The D gene is left open where the match is weak. Rows may omit the clone size; those that give it use once, few, many or a size class.

>TRBJ2-7|.|TRBD1|TRBV11-3
CASSLYATGAHEQYF
TGTGCCAGCAGCTTATATGCGACAGGGGCGCACGAGCAGTACTTC
>TRBJ2-2|.|TRBD1|TRBV19
CASSMGSGQGITGELFF
TGTGCCAGTAGTATGGGTTCGGGACAGGGCATCACCGGGGAGCTGTTTTTT
>TRBJ1-3|once|.|TRBV4-3
CASSQASGNTIYF
TGCGCCAGCAGCCAAGCTTCTGGAAACACCATATATTTT
>TRBJ1-1|.|TRBD1|TRBV7-9
CASSSGQDSTAFF
TGTGCCAGCAGCTCCGGACAGGATAGTACGGCTTTCTTT
>TRBJ1-5|.|TRBD1|TRBV19
CASRRQGRVQPQHF
TGTGCCAGTAGAAGACAGGGGAGGGTGCAGCCCCAGCATTTT
>TRBJ2-2|.|TRBD2|TRBV29-1
CSVGTRVPGELFF
TGCAGCGTCGGGACTAGGGTGCCTGGGGAGCTGTTTTTT
>TRBJ1-5|once|.|TRBV6-5
CASSTRGNQPQHF
TGTGCCAGCAGTACCCGGGGCAATCAGCCCCAGCATTTT
>TRBJ1-2|few|TRBD1|TRBV29-1
CSVGGQGADGYTF
TGCAGCGTGGGGGGACAGGGGGCTGATGGCTACACCTTC
>TRBJ1-6|.|.|TRBV6-5
CASGQDRSNSPLHF
TGTGCCAGCGGGCAGGACAGATCTAATTCACCCCTCCACTTT
>TRBJ2-3|.|TRBD2|TRBV6-1
CASGASGRPTDTQYF
TGTGCCTCCGGGGCTAGCGGGCGTCCCACAGATACGCAGTATTTT
>TRBJ1-5|.|TRBD1|TRBV5-8
CASSPGQGETSNQPQHF
TGTGCCAGCAGCCCGGGACAGGGGGAAACTAGCAATCAGCCCCAGCATTTT
>TRBJ2-5|.|.|TRBV3-1/TRBV3-2
CASSQDRRGRRETQYF
TGTGCCAGCAGCCAAGATCGTCGGGGTAGGCGGGAGACCCAGTACTTC
>TRBJ1-1|.|TRBD1|TRBV20-1
CSASGRGQGAANTEAFF
TGCAGTGCTAGTGGGAGGGGACAGGGGGCAGCGAACACTGAAGCTTTCTTT
>TRBJ1-3|once|.|TRBV3-1/TRBV3-2
CASSQAGDGNTIYF
TGTGCCAGCAGCCAAGCGGGGGATGGAAACACCATATATTTT
>TRBJ2-1|.|TRBD1|TRBV5-1
CASSLGPYRGSRGNEQFF
TGCGCCAGCAGCTTGGGGCCTTACAGGGGAAGTCGCGGTAATGAGCAGTTCTTC
>TRBJ2-3|.|.|TRBV5-1
CASSLGTLDTQYF
TGCGCCAGCAGCTTGGGGACTTTGGATACGCAGTATTTT
>TRBJ2-4|.|.|TRBV7-9
CASSFGGSVGIQYF
TGTGCCAGCAGCTTCGGAGGGAGTGTCGGCATTCAGTACTTC
>TRBJ2-2|.|.|TRBV5-1
CASSLAPAPPGELFF
TGCGCCAGCAGCTTGGCGCCAGCGCCCCCCGGGGAGCTGTTTTTT
>TRBJ1-2|.|.|TRBV3-1/TRBV3-2
CASSQGGRSYGYTF
TGTGCCAGCAGCCAAGGGGGGCGGAGCTATGGCTACACCTTC
>TRBJ1-4|few|.|TRBV7-9
CASSLDPGGREKLFF
TGTGCCAGCAGCTTAGATCCCGGGGGGCGGGAAAAACTGTTTTTT
>TRBJ1-2|few|.|TRBV4-2
CASSPDKNYGYTF
TGTGCCAGCAGCCCCGACAAAAACTATGGCTACACCTTC
>TRBJ1-3|.|.|TRBV19
CASSIAGTSGNTIYF
TGTGCCAGTAGTATCGCAGGGACTAGTGGAAACACCATATATTTT
>TRBJ2-7|once|TRBD1|TRBV7-6
CASTPRPGPGTGPYEQYF
TGTGCCAGCACCCCAAGACCTGGGCCCGGGACAGGCCCCTACGAGCAGTACTTC
>TRBJ1-5|.|.|TRBV15
CATSNTAGSGQPQHF
TGTGCCACCAGCAACACGGCAGGGTCGGGCCAGCCCCAGCATTTT
>TRBJ1-1|.|.|TRBV7-2
CASSLDRVRAEAFF
TGTGCCAGCAGCTTAGACAGGGTGAGGGCTGAAGCTTTCTTT
>TRBJ2-7|once|.|TRBV2
CASSRGSSPGYEQYF
TGTGCCAGCAGCCGCGGGTCCTCCCCGGGCTACGAGCAGTACTTC
>TRBJ2-1|.|.|TRBV7-9
CASSHGGYNEQFF
TGTGCCAGCAGCCATGGGGGGTACAATGAGCAGTTCTTC
>TRBJ2-3|.|TRBD1|TRBV9
CASSVRTGASTDTQYF
TGTGCCAGCAGCGTAAGGACAGGGGCTAGCACAGATACGCAGTATTTT
>TRBJ2-1|.|.|TRBV7-3
CASSLGQSYNEQFF
TGTGCCAGCAGCTTAGGCCAGTCCTACAATGAGCAGTTCTTC
>TRBJ1-1|.|TRBD1|TRBV5-1
CASSSTGTGVGKTEAFF
TGCGCCAGCAGCTCCACCGGGACAGGGGTCGGTAAAACTGAAGCTTTCTTT
>TRBJ1-6|.|.|TRBV3-1/TRBV3-2
CASSQEVGNESPLHF
TGTGCCAGCAGCCAAGAAGTCGGGAACGAGTCACCCCTCCACTTT
>TRBJ1-1|.|.|TRBV25-1
CASSAGHGEAFF
TGTGCCAGCTCCGCAGGTCATGGCGAAGCTTTCTTT
>TRBJ1-1|.|.|TRBV5-1
CASSPGSGYDTEAFF
TGCGCCAGCAGCCCCGGATCAGGGTACGACACTGAAGCTTTCTTT
>TRBJ1-4|.|.|TRBV7-9
CASSIDEEKLFF
TGTGCCAGCAGCATTGATGAGGAAAAACTGTTTTTT
>TRBJ1-5|.|.|TRBV7-8
CASSSQGLVQPQHF
TGTGCCAGCAGCTCACAGGGATTGGTTCAGCCCCAGCATTTT
>TRBJ1-2|.|.|TRBV4-2
CASSPPLGDYGYTF
TGTGCCAGCAGCCCGCCCTTAGGGGACTATGGCTACACCTTC
>TRBJ1-2|.|.|TRBV28
CASSKNGEYGYTF
TGTGCCAGCAGTAAGAACGGAGAGTATGGCTACACCTTC
>TRBJ1-4|.|TRBD1|TRBV7-3
CASSSGTGFQKLFF
TGTGCCAGCAGCTCCGGGACAGGGTTTCAAAAACTGTTTTTT
>TRBJ1-3|.|TRBD1|TRBV6-1
CASSLDRDRNTIYF
TGTGCCAGCAGTCTGGACAGGGACCGAAACACCATATATTTT
>TRBJ2-7|.|TRBD1|TRBV9
CASSVEGTGDYEQYF
TGTGCCAGCAGCGTAGAAGGGACAGGAGATTACGAGCAGTACTTC
>TRBJ2-1|.|TRBD2|TRBV25-1
CASSDLAGGFNEQFF
TGTGCCAGCAGTGACCTGGCGGGGGGTTTCAATGAGCAGTTCTTC
>TRBJ2-1|few|TRBD2|TRBV2
CAMWTSGGNEQFF
TGTGCCATGTGGACTAGCGGGGGCAATGAGCAGTTCTTC
>TRBJ1-5|.|TRBD1|TRBV6-5
CASSPWTGGVQPQHF
TGTGCCAGCAGTCCGTGGACAGGGGGCGTTCAGCCCCAGCATTTT
>TRBJ1-1|.|TRBD1|TRBV19
CASTDRTGRLEAFF
TGTGCCAGTACGGATAGGACAGGGAGATTAGAAGCTTTCTTT
>TRBJ1-6|.|.|TRBV30
CAWSGSQSNSPLHF
TGTGCCTGGAGTGGTTCACAGTCTAATTCACCCCTCCACTTT
>TRBJ1-2|.|.|TRBV5-6
CASRPTNYGYTF
TGTGCCAGCAGGCCGACAAACTATGGCTACACCTTC
>TRBJ2-5|.|.|TRBV7-7
CASSLEPSVETQYF
TGTGCTAGCAGCTTAGAGCCTAGCGTGGAGACCCAGTACTTC
>TRBJ2-6|.|.|TRBV29-1
CSVRGGAGANVLTF
TGCAGCGTAAGGGGGGGAGCTGGGGCCAACGTCCTGACTTTC
>TRBJ2-2|.|TRBD1|TRBV5-1
CASSLGQTNTGELFF
TGCGCCAGCAGCCTGGGACAGACCAACACCGGGGAGCTGTTTTTT
>TRBJ1-1|.|TRBD1|TRBV28
CASNRDRTLEAFF
TGTGCCAGCAACCGGGACAGGACCCTTGAAGCTTTCTTT
>TRBJ2-7|.|TRBD1|TRBV7-9
CASSLKTGGFEQYF
TGTGCCAGCAGCTTAAAGACAGGGGGGTTCGAGCAGTACTTC
>TRBJ1-6|.|.|TRBV5-6
CASSLAGGLSNSPLHF
TGTGCCAGCAGCTTGGCCGGGGGGTTAAGTAATTCACCCCTCCACTTT
>TRBJ2-5|.|.|TRBV9
CASSVAGSPSGTQYF
TGTGCCAGCAGCGTAGCCGGGAGCCCAAGCGGGACCCAGTACTTC
>TRBJ1-2|.|TRBD1|TRBV7-2
CASSLGSDRVWYTF
TGTGCCAGCAGCTTAGGGTCCGACAGGGTTTGGTACACCTTC
>TRBJ2-2|.|TRBD2|TRBV7-9
CASSPLAGVAGELFF
TGTGCCAGCAGCCCACTAGCGGGGGTTGCCGGGGAGCTGTTTTTT
>TRBJ1-2|.|TRBD1|TRBV5-1
CATQAQPGQGRYGYTF
TGCGCCACCCAGGCACAACCGGGACAGGGAAGGTATGGCTACACCTTC
>TRBJ2-7|.|.|TRBV2
CASSNFYEQYF
TGTGCCAGCAGTAACTTCTACGAGCAGTACTTC
>TRBJ1-4|.|TRBD1|TRBV10-3
CAITAGQGLGKLFF
TGTGCCATCACCGCGGGACAGGGTCTAGGAAAACTGTTTTTT
>TRBJ1-3|few|.|TRBV2
CASTTESSGNTIYF
TGTGCCAGCACGACAGAAAGCTCTGGAAACACCATATATTTT